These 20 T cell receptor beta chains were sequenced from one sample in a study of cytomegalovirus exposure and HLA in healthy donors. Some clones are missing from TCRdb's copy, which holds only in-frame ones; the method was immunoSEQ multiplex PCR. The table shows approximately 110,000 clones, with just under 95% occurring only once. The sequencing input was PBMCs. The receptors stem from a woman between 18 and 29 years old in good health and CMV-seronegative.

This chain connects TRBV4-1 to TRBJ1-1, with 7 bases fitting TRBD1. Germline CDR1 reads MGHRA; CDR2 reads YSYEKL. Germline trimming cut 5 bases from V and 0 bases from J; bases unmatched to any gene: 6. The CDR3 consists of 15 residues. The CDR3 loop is CASSDGGGMNTEAFF. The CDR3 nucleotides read TGCGCCAGCAGCGATGGAGGGGGCATGAACACTGAAGCTTTCTTT.

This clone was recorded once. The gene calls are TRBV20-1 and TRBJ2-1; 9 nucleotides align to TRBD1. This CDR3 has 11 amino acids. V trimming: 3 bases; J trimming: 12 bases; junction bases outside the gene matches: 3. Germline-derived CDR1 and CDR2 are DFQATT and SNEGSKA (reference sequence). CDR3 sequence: CSASPGQGQFF. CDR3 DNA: TGCAGTGCTAGTCCGGGACAGGGGCAGTTCTTC.

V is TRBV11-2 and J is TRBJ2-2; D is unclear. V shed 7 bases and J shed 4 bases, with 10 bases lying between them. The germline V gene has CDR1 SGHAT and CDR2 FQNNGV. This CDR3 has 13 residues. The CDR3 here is CASTSDSTGELFF. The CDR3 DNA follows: TGTGCCAGCACCTCAGACTCCACCGGGGAGCTGTTTTTT.

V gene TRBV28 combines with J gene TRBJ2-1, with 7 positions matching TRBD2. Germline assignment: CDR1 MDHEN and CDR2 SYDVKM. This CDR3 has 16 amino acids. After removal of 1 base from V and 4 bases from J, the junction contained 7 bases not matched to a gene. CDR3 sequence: CASSLLEAGLYNEQFF. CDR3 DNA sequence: TGTGCCAGCAGTTTATTAGAGGCGGGACTATACAATGAGCAGTTCTTC.

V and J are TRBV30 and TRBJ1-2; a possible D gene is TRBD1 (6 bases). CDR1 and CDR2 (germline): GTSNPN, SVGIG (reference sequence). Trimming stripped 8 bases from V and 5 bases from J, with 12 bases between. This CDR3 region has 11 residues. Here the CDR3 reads CAGKGGYGYTF. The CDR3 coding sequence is TGTGCCGGGAAGGGGGGGTATGGCTACACCTTC.

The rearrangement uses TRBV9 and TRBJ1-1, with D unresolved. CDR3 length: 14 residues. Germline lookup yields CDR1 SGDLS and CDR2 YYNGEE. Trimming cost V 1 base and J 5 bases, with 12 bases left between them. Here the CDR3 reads CASSVPGHLTEAFF. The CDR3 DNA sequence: TGTGCCAGCAGCGTACCCGGTCACCTTACTGAAGCTTTCTTT.

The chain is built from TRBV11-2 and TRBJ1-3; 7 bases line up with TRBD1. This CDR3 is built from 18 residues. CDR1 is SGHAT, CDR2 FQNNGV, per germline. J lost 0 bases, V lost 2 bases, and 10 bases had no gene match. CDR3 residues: CASSLTLTRGYSGNTIYF. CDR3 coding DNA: TGTGCCAGCAGCTTAACCTTGACCAGGGGGTACTCTGGAAACACCATATATTTT.

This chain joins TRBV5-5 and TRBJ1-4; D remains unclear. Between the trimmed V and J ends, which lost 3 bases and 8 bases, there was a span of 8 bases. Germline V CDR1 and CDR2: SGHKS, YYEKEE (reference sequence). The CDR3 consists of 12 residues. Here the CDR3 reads CASSSGGEKLFF. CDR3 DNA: TGTGCCAGCAGCTCAGGAGGAGAAAAACTGTTTTTT. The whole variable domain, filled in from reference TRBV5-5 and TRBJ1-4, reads DAGVTQSPTHLIKTRGQQVTLRCSPISGHKSVSWYQQVLGQGPQFIFQYYEKEERGRGNFPDRFSARQFPNYSSELNVNALLLGDSALYLCASSSGGEKLFFGSGTQLSVL.

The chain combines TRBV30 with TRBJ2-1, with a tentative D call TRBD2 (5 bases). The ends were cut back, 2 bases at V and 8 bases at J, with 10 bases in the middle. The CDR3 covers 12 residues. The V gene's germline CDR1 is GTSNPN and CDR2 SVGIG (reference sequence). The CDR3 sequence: CAWSPGWDEQFF. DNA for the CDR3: TGTGCCTGGAGTCCGGGGTGGGATGAGCAGTTCTTC.

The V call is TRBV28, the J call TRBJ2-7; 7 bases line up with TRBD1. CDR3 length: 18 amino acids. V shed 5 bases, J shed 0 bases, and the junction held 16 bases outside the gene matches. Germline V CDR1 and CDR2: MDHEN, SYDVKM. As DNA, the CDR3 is TGTGCCAGCAGTCACGCCGGCCCGACAGGGTTCAGCTCCTACGAGCAGTACTTC. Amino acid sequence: CASSHAGPTGFSSYEQYF.

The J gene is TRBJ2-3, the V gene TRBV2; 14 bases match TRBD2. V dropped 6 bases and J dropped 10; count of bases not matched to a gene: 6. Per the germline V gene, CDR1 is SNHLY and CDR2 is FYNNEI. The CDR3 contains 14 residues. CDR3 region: CASRTGTSGSAQYF. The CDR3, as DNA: TGTGCCAGCAGGACCGGGACTAGCGGGAGTGCGCAGTATTTT.

CDR3 sequence: CASSLDMNNQPQHF. The DNA for the CDR3 is TGTGCCAGCAGCCTAGACATGAATAATCAGCCCCAGCATTTT. The chain joins TRBV7-9 to TRBJ1-5; no definite D call. The CDR3 loop spans 14 amino acids. V was trimmed by 5 bases and J by 4 bases, leaving 12 bases between them. Per germline, CDR1 SEHNR and CDR2 FQNEAQ (reference sequence).

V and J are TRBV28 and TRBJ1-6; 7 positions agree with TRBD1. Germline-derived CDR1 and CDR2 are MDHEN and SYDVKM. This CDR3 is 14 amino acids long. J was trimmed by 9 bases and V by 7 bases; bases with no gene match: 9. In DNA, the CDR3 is TGTGCCAGCACCCCGGGACAGAATCGTTCACCCCTCCACTTT. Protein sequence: CASTPGQNRSPLHF.

The CDR3 loop reads CASSISRGLSYEQYF. The CDR3 region has the DNA TGTGCCAGCAGTATTAGTAGGGGCCTTTCCTACGAGCAGTACTTC. This chain connects TRBV6-6 to TRBJ2-7; a weak D match, TRBD1 (5 bases). Deletions cut 5 bases from V and 1 base from J, with 15 bases between. Germline assignment: CDR1 MNHNY and CDR2 SVGAGI (reference sequence). The CDR3 length is 15 residues.

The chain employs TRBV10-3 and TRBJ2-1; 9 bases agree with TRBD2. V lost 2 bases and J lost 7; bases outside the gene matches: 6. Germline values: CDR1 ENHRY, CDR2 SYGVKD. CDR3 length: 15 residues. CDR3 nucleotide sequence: TGTGCCATCAGTGAGGGACTAGCGCCCGGTAATGAGCAGTTCTTC. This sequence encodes CAISEGLAPGNEQFF.

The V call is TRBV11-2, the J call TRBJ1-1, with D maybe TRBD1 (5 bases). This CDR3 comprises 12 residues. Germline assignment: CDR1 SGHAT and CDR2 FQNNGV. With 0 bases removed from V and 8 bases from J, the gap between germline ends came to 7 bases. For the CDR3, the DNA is TGTGCCAGCAGCTTAGATCGGGGGGAAGCTTTCTTT. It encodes CASSLDRGEAFF.

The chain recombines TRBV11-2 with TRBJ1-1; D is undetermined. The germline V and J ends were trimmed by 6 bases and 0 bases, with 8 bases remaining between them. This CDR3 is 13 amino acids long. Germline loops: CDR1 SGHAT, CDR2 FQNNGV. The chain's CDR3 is CASSIGVNTEAFF. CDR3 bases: TGTGCCAGCAGTATCGGGGTGAACACTGAAGCTTTCTTT.

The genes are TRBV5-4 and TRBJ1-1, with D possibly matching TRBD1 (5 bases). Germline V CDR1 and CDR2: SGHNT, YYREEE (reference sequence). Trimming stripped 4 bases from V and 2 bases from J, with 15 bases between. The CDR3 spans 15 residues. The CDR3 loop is CASSRWGGQNTEAFF. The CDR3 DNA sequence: TGTGCCAGCAGCCGTTGGGGAGGACAAAACACTGAAGCTTTCTTT.

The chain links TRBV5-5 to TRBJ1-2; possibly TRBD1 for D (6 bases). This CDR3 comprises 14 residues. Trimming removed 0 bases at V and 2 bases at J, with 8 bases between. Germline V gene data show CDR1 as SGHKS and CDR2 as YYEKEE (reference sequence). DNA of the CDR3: TGTGCCAGCAGCTTGGCCACAGGGAACTATGGCTACACCTTC. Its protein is CASSLATGNYGYTF.

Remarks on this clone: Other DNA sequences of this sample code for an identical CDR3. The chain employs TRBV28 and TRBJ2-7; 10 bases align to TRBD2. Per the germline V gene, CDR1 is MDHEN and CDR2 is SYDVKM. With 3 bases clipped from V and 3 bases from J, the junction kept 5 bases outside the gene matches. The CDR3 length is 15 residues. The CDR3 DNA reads TGTGCCAGCAGTTTTGGTGCTAGCGGGAGCTACGAGCAGTACTTC. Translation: CASSFGASGSYEQYF.